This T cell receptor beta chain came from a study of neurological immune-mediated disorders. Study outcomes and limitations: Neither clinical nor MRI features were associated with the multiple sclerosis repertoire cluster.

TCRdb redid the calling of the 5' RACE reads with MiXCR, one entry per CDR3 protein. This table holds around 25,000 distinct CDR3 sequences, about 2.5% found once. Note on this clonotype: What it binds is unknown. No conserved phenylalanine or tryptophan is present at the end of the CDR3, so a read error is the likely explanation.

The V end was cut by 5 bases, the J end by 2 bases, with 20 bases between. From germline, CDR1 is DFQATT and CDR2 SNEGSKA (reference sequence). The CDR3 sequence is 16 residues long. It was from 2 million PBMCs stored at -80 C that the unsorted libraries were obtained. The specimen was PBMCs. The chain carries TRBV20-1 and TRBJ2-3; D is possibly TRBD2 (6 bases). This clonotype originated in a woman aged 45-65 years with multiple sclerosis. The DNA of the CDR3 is TGCAGTGCTTCCCGGGACTCCGGTTGGTCCACAGATACGCAGTATTGT. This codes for CSASRDSGWSTDTQYC.